This T cell receptor beta chain is from a study of T-cell reconstitution after alpha-beta-depleted transplantation in children. This CDR3 is built from 16 residues. The ends were cut back, 4 bases at V and 0 bases at J, with 14 bases in the middle. Germline V gene data show CDR1 as SGDLS and CDR2 as YYNGEE. The authors prepared the TCRbeta library with unique molecular identifiers. TCRdb re-derived calls from the PCR reads in MiXCR, one entry per CDR3 protein. In the table there are about 540,000 distinct CDR3 sequences, about 17% of which are singletons. This chain joins TRBV9 and TRBJ2-1; D might be TRBD2 (5 bases). The source material was PBMCs from the stem cell graft donor, sampled from the stem cell graft. The receptor was derived from a human donor who donated a stem cell graft to a child with acute lymphoblastic leukemia. The DNA for the CDR3 is TGTGCCAGCAGCACCGCGGGCTCCAGCTCCTACAATGAGCAGTTCTTC. Protein: CASSTAGSSSYNEQFF.